The rows below give T cell receptor beta chains drawn from one sample of a study of cytomegalovirus exposure and HLA in healthy donors. Using immunoSEQ multiplex PCR, the repertoire was profiled, and TCRdb retains in-frame clones only, with some absent. The sample has around 150,000 clones, roughly 80% seen once. The sequencing sample was made of PBMCs. The receptors were gathered from a woman aged 40 to 55 in good health and CMV-seropositive. CDR3s include the opening cysteine and the closing phenylalanine or tryptophan.

J gene | V gene | CDR3 protein
TRBJ2-1 | TRBV6-1 | CASRATYNEQFF
TRBJ2-3 | TRBV28 | CASSPSGDTDTQYF
TRBJ1-5 | TRBV19 | CASSSQINQPQHF
TRBJ2-1 | TRBV5-4 | CASSLGNTGTVIYEQFF
TRBJ2-7 | TRBV13 | CASSISGATYEQYF
TRBJ2-3 | TRBV7-9 | CASSFWTSGDTQYF
TRBJ1-2 | TRBV5-1 | CASSLGSGVNGYTF
TRBJ1-2 | TRBV5-1 | CASSSNYDRILGYGYTF
TRBJ2-3 | TRBV7-3 | CASSLTFGTDTQYF
TRBJ1-3 | TRBV29-1 | CSVPSGNTIYF
TRBJ1-5 | TRBV4-3 | CASSRDRNQPQHF
TRBJ2-3 | TRBV5-4 | CASSSGRAEDTQYF
TRBJ1-1 | TRBV21-1 | CASSKAPGNTEAFF
TRBJ2-1 | TRBV11-3 | CASSLRRASEQFF
TRBJ2-7 | TRBV5-6 | CASSLPGQEQYF
TRBJ2-1 | TRBV7-3 | CASSLTSGTSYNEQFF
TRBJ2-1 | TRBV7-6 | CASSPSGNEQFF
TRBJ1-1 | TRBV6-4 | CASSIQRNTEAFF
TRBJ1-5 | TRBV6-1 | CASIVQGANQPQHF
TRBJ2-3 | TRBV11-2 | CASSFSSSTDTQYF
TRBJ2-2 | TRBV4-2 | CASSHGGANTGELFF
TRBJ2-2 | TRBV7-6 | CASSFHGELFF
TRBJ1-3 | TRBV30 | CAWSFSGGSGNTIYF
TRBJ2-3 | TRBV28 | CASHTAGRGSDTQYF
. | TRBV9 | CASSAGVSGYEQYF
TRBJ2-3 | TRBV5-1 | CASSLRTSLTDTQYF
TRBJ2-3 | TRBV10-3 | CAISKLLRTSGSTDTQYF
TRBJ2-1 | TRBV5-1 | CASSPSSYNEQFF
TRBJ1-1 | TRBV6-5 | CASSYSLANTEAFF
TRBJ1-4 | TRBV29-1 | CSVGFREKLFF
TRBJ1-2 | TRBV5-1 | CASSPGTAITYGYTF
TRBJ2-1 | TRBV15 | CATSRATSGPNEQFF
TRBJ2-1 | TRBV30 | CAWSVQGTTLYNEQFF
TRBJ2-7 | TRBV4-3 | CASSQDLAGGNYEQYF
TRBJ1-4 | TRBV12-2 | CASRLAESGERIF
TRBJ2-1 | TRBV7-3 | CASSSSGGAYNEQFF
TRBJ1-3 | TRBV18 | CASSPTVSVSSGNTIYF
TRBJ1-1 | TRBV5-1 | CASSLGQGAPNTEAFF
TRBJ1-1 | TRBV28 | CASTGDGYTEAFF
TRBJ2-5 | TRBV28 | CASSSPLERGVQETQYF
TRBJ1-4 | TRBV7-9 | CASSMGQDVNEKLFF
TRBJ2-1 | TRBV4-1 | CASSQDSSSYNEQFF
TRBJ1-2 | TRBV4-1 | CASSYGQGSNYGYTF
TRBJ2-5 | TRBV19 | CASSRQGHRETQYF
TRBJ2-3 | TRBV7-2 | CASSLVARTSAGGTDTQYF
TRBJ2-7 | TRBV14 | CASSYFTGYEQYF
TRBJ1-1 | TRBV9 | CASSQPGWVNTEAFF
TRBJ2-2 | TRBV10-3 | CAIKLAVTGELFF
TRBJ2-5 | TRBV9 | CASSVAGGGGETQYF
TRBJ1-6 | TRBV19 | CASSPDRAGDSPLHF
TRBJ1-4 | TRBV6-5 | CATRQELNEKLFF
TRBJ1-2 | TRBV27 | CASSTGLLDGYTF
TRBJ2-1 | TRBV6-1 | CASSAYESQGYNEQFF
TRBJ2-2 | TRBV28 | CASRQGARNTGELFF
TRBJ2-7 | TRBV7-2 | CASSLAPREREQYF
TRBJ2-7 | TRBV15 | CATSRDRTGNEQYF
TRBJ2-3 | TRBV25-1 | CASSEYASGGTDTQYF
TRBJ1-1 | TRBV19 | CASSPTGGRLYTEAFF
TRBJ1-5 | TRBV19 | CASRRDRANNQPQHF
TRBJ1-2 | TRBV2 | CASAVTGDGYTF